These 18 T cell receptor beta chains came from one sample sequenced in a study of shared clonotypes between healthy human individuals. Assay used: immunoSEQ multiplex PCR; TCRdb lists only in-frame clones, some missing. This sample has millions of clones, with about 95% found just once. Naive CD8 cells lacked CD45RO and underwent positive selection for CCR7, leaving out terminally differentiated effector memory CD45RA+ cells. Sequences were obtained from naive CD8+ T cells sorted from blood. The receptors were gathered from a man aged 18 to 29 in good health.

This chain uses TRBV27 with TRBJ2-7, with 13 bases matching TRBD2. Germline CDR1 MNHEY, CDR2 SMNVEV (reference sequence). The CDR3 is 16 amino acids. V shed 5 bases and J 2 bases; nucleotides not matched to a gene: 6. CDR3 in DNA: TGTGCCAGCAGTCCCCAGGGACTAGCGGGGACCTACGAGCAGTACTTC. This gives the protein CASSPQGLAGTYEQYF.

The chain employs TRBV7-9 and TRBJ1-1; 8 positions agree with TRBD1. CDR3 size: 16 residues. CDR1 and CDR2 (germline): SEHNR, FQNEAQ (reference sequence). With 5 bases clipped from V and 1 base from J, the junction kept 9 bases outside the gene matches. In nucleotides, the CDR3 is TGTGCCAGCAGCCAGAGGACAGGGAATGCGAACACTGAAGCTTTCTTT. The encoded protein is CASSQRTGNANTEAFF.

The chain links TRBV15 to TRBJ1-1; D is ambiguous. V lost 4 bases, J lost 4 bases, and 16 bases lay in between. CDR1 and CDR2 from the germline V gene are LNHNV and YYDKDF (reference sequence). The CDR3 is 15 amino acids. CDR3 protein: CATSTTLEGPTEAFF. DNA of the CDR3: TGTGCCACCAGCACTACCCTGGAAGGTCCCACTGAAGCTTTCTTT.

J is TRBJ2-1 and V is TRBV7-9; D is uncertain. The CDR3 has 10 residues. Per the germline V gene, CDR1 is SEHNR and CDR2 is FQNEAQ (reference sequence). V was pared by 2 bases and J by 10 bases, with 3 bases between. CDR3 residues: CASSLREQFF. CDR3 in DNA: TGTGCCAGCAGCTTAAGGGAGCAGTTCTTC.

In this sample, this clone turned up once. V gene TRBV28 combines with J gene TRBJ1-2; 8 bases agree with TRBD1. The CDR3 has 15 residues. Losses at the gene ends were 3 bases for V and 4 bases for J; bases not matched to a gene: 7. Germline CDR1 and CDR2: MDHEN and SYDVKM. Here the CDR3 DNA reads TGTGCCAGCAGTTTCGGGACAGGAGGACTCTATGGCTACACCTTC. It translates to CASSFGTGGLYGYTF.

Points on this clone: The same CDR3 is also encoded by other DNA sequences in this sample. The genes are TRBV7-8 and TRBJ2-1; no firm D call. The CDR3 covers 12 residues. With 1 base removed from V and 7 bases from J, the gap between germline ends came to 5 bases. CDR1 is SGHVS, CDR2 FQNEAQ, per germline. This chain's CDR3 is CASSLEGNEQFF. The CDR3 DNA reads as TGTGCCAGCAGCTTAGAAGGAAATGAGCAGTTCTTC.

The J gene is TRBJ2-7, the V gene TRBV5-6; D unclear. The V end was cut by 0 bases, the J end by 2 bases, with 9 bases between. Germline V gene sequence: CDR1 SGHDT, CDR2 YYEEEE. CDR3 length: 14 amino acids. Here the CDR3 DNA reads TGTGCCAGCAGCTTGGCGGTCAGAACCTACGAGCAGTACTTC. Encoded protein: CASSLAVRTYEQYF.

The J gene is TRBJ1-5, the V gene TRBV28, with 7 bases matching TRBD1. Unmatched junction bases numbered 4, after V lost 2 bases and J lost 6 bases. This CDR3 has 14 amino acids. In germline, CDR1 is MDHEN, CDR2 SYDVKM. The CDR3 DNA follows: TGTGCCAGCAGTTTAGTACAGGGGACTCAGCCCCAGCATTTT. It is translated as CASSLVQGTQPQHF. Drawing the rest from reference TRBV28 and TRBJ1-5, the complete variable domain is DVKVTQSSRYLVKRTGEKVFLECVQDMDHENMFWYRQDPGLGLRLIYFSYDVKMKEKGDIPEGYSVSREKKERFSLILESASTNQTSMYLCASSLVQGTQPQHFGDGTRLSIL.

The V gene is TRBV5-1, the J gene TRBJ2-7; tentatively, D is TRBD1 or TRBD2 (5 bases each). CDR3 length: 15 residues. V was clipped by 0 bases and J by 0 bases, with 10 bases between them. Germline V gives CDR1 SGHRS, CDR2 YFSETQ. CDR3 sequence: CASSLGDLLSYEQYF. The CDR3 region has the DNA TGCGCCAGCAGCTTGGGGGACCTTCTCTCCTACGAGCAGTACTTC. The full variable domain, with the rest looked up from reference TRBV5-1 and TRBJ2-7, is KAGVTQTPRYLIKTRGQQVTLSCSPISGHRSVSWYQQTPGQGLQFLFEYFSETQRNKGNFPGRFSGRQFSNSRSEMNVSTLELGDSALYLCASSLGDLLSYEQYFGPGTRLTVT.

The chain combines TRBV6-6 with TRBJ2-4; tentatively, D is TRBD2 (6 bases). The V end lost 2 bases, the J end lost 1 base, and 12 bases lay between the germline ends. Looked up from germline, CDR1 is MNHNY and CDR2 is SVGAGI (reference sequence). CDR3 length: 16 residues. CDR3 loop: CASSYKLGGAKNIQYF. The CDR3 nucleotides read TGTGCCAGCAGTTACAAGTTGGGGGGTGCCAAAAACATTCAGTACTTC.

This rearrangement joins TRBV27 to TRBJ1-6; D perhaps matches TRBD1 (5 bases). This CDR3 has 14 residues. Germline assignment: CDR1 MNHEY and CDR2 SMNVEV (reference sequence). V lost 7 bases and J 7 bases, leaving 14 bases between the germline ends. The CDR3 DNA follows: TGTGCCAGCAACGTGGGGGGTGGAAATTCACCCCTCCACTTT. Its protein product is CASNVGGGNSPLHF.

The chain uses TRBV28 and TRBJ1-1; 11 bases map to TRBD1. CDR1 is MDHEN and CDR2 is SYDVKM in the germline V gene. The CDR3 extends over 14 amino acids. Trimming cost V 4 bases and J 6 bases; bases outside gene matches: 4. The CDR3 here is CASSSPGQGAEAFF. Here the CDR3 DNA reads TGTGCCAGCAGTTCGCCGGGACAGGGGGCTGAAGCTTTCTTT.

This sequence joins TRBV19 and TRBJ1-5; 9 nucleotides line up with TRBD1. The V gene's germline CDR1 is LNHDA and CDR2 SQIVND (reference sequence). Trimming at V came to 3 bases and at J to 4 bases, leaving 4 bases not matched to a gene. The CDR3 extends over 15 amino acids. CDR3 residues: CASSIEDRGNQPQHF. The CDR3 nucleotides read TGTGCCAGTAGTATTGAGGACAGGGGAAATCAGCCCCAGCATTTT. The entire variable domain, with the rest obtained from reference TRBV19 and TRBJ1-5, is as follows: DGGITQSPKYLFRKEGQNVTLSCEQNLNHDAMYWYRQDPGQGLRLIYYSQIVNDFQKGDIAEGYSVSREKKESFPLTVTSAQKNPTAFYLCASSIEDRGNQPQHFGDGTRLSIL.

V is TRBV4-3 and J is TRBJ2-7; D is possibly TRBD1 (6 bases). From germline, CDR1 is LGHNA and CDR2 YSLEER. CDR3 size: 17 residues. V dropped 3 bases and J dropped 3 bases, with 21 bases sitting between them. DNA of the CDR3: TGCGCCAGCAGCCAGAACCCAGGGGAGTGGGACGACTACGAGCAGTACTTC. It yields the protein CASSQNPGEWDDYEQYF.

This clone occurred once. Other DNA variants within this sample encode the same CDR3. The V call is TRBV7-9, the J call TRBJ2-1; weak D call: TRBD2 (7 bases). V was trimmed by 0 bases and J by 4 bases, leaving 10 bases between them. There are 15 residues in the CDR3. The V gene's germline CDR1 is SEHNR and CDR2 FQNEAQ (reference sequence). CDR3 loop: CASSLASGTYNEQFF. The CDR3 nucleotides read TGTGCCAGCAGCTTAGCCAGCGGGACATACAATGAGCAGTTCTTC.

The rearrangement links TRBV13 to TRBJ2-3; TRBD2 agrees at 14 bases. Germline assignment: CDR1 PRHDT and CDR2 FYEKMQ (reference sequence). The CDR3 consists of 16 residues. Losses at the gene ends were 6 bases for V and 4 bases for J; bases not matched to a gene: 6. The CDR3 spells CASRGLAGVGADTQYF. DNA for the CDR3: TGTGCCAGCAGGGGACTAGCGGGAGTAGGGGCAGATACGCAGTATTTT.

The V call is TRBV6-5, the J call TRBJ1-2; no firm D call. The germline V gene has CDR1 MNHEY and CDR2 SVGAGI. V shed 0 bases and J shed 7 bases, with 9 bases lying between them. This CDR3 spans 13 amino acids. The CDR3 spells CASSYSDRVGYTF. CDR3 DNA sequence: TGTGCCAGCAGTTACTCGGACCGGGTTGGCTACACCTTC.

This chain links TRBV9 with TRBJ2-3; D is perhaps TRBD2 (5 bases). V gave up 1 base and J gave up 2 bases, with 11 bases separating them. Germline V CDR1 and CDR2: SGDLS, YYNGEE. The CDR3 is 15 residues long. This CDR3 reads CASSVYSGNTDTQYF. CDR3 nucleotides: TGTGCCAGCAGCGTATACTCGGGAAACACAGATACGCAGTATTTT.